The 20 T cell receptor beta chains below all came from one sample that was sequenced in a study of regulatory T cells in long-lasting Graves disease. CDR3 regions were amplified by Arm-PCR using iRepertoire HTBI primers to build TCR beta libraries. TCRdb called the multiplex PCR reads again in MiXCR, with one record for every CDR3 protein. The data contain over 300,000 distinct CDR3 sequences, roughly 16% of them singletons. The sample's time point: newly diagnosed GD, antithyroid drugs for less than 3 months. The TCR library was made from RNA extracted from PBMCs. Sequencing was performed on peripheral blood mononuclear cells (PBMCs), taken at new diagnosis, from a patient treated with antithyroid drugs. The receptor set was obtained from a female donor with Graves disease.

This clonotype has more than one count but fewer than ten. The CDR3 loop reads CASSSQGALGSPLHF. The CDR3 nucleotides read TGTGCCAGCAGCTCTCAGGGGGCGTTAGGTTCACCCCTCCACTTT. V is TRBV7-2 and J is TRBJ1-6; TRBD1 matches 8 bases. After removal of 4 bases from V and 9 bases from J, the junction contained 8 bases not matched to a gene. CDR1 is SGHTA and CDR2 is FQGNSA in the germline V gene. This CDR3 has 15 residues.

Notes on this clonotype: This may be a read error: a much more frequent sequence differs by one nucleotide. The V and J genes are TRBV7-9 and TRBJ1-1; 9 bases match TRBD1. The CDR3 has 14 residues. CDR1 and CDR2 from the germline V gene are SEHNR and FQNEAQ (reference sequence). After removal of 5 bases from V and 4 bases from J, the junction contained 5 bases not matched to a gene. The DNA for the CDR3 is TGTGCCAGCAGCCAGACAGGGGGAGCCACTGAAGCTTTCTTT. It yields the protein CASSQTGGATEAFF.

J is TRBJ1-3 and V is TRBV6-1; D gene uncertain. This CDR3 region has 15 residues. V shed 4 bases and J shed 0 bases, with 10 bases lying between them. The V gene's germline CDR1 is MNHNS and CDR2 SASEGT. This chain's CDR3 is CASSGSSYSGNTIYF. In DNA, the CDR3 is TGTGCCAGCAGTGGGTCCAGTTACTCTGGAAACACCATATATTTT.

This clonotype was seen a few times. This chain joins TRBV7-3 and TRBJ2-2; TRBD2 aligns across 8 bases. With 1 base clipped from V and 4 bases from J, the junction kept 5 bases outside the gene matches. From germline, CDR1 is SGHTA and CDR2 FQGTGA. CDR3 size: 16 residues. DNA for the CDR3: TGTGCCAGCAGCTTAATGAGCGGGAGCGGCACCGGGGAGCTGTTTTTT. Translated: CASSLMSGSGTGELFF.

This clonotype was recorded at least ten times. The chain employs TRBV12-3 or TRBV12-4 and TRBJ1-1; 9 nucleotides align to TRBD1. CDR3 length: 13 amino acids. V shed 6 bases, J shed 6 bases, and the junction held 5 bases outside the gene matches. The CDR3 spells CASSSTGGSEAFF. The CDR3 DNA reads as TGTGCCAGCAGCTCCACAGGGGGCTCTGAAGCTTTCTTT.

The table lists this clonotype with many counts. CDR3 bases: TGTGCCAGCAGCCCCCCCGTTAGCACCGGGGAGCAGTACTTC. This translates into CASSPPVSTGEQYF. The J gene is TRBJ2-7, the V gene TRBV7-9; no reliable D call. V dropped 5 bases and J dropped 7 bases, with 18 bases sitting between them. Looked up from germline, CDR1 is SEHNR and CDR2 is FQNEAQ (reference sequence). This CDR3 is built from 14 residues. Drawing the rest from reference TRBV7-9 and TRBJ2-7, the complete variable domain is DTGVSQNPRHKITKRGQNVTFRCDPISEHNRLYWYRQTLGQGPEFLTYFQNEAQLEKSRLLSDRFSAERPKGSFSTLEIQRTEQGDSAMYLCASSPPVSTGEQYFGPGTRLTVT.

This clonotype came up many times. CDR3 sequence reads: CAWGPPGRDEQYF. CDR3 coding DNA: TGTGCCTGGGGCCCTCCAGGTCGTGACGAGCAGTACTTC. The chain uses TRBV30 and TRBJ2-7; D uncertain. CDR3 length equals 13 residues. Germline assignment: CDR1 GTSNPN and CDR2 SVGIG (reference sequence). The V end lost 5 bases, the J end lost 5 bases, and 16 bases lay between the germline ends.

This clonotype was counted ten times or more. The chain carries TRBV18 and TRBJ2-3; the D is unclear. The V end lost 4 bases, the J end lost 6 bases, and 14 bases lay between the germline ends. Germline V lookup: CDR1 KGHSH, CDR2 LQKENI. The CDR3 spans 14 residues. The CDR3 DNA follows: TGTGCCAGCTCACTCCCCTCATGGAACGATACGCAGTATTTT. This sequence encodes CASSLPSWNDTQYF. Supplemented by reference TRBV18 and TRBJ2-3, the full variable domain reads NAGVMQNPRHLVRRRGQEARLRCSPMKGHSHVYWYRQLPEEGLKFMVYLQKENIIDESGMPKERFSAEFPKEGPSILRIQQVVRGDSAAYFCASSLPSWNDTQYFGPGTRLTVL.

This clonotype was counted ten times or more. The rearrangement joins TRBV12-3 or TRBV12-4 to TRBJ1-4, with a weak D call TRBD1 (6 bases). The CDR3 is made up of 13 amino acids. The V gene lost 5 bases and the J gene lost 10 bases, with 14 bases spanning the gap. The CDR3, as DNA: TGTGCCAGCAGTCGAGGGGGGGGTCTAAAACTGTTTTTT. It translates to CASSRGGGLKLFF.

Ten or more counts support this clonotype. The V call is TRBV2, the J call TRBJ2-7; D possibly uses TRBD1 or TRBD2 (5 bases each). CDR3 length: 15 amino acids. Between the trimmed V and J ends, which lost 7 bases and 2 bases, there was a span of 18 bases. In germline, CDR1 is SNHLY, CDR2 FYNNEI. DNA for the CDR3: TGTGCCAGCACAAGCCAAGGGACGGGGACCTACGAGCAGTACTTC. Protein: CASTSQGTGTYEQYF.

The table lists this clonotype with many counts. CDR3 loop: CASSSDSLLTFGTEAFF. In nucleotides, the CDR3 is TGTGCCAGCAGCTCTGATTCATTATTGACCTTTGGGACTGAAGCTTTCTTT. The chain has TRBV7-3 and TRBJ1-1; D unclear. CDR3 length: 17 amino acids. The V end lost 4 bases, the J end lost 5 bases, and 23 bases lay between the germline ends. Germline V gene sequence: CDR1 SGHTA, CDR2 FQGTGA.

This clonotype was seen ten or more times. CDR3 protein: CASSSIRTFSSYNEQFF. Written as DNA, the CDR3 is TGTGCCAGCAGCTCGATTAGGACTTTCTCCTCATACAATGAGCAGTTCTTC. This chain connects TRBV7-9 to TRBJ2-1; perhaps TRBD2 as D (5 bases). Trimming shortened V by 4 bases and J by 4 bases, and 20 bases separated the two germline ends. Germline V gene sequence: CDR1 SEHNR, CDR2 FQNEAQ (reference sequence). This CDR3 is built from 17 residues.

This clonotype was counted ten times or more. The J gene is TRBJ2-1, the V gene TRBV4-1; D gene uncertain. Trimming pared 9 bases from V and 7 bases from J, leaving 16 bases between. Germline loops: CDR1 MGHRA, CDR2 YSYEKL. The CDR3 length is 13 residues. The CDR3 reads CARTQDPPNEQFF. In DNA form, the CDR3 reads TGCGCCAGGACGCAGGATCCACCGAATGAGCAGTTCTTC.

The chain has TRBV4-2 and TRBJ1-6, with D perhaps TRBD1 (5 bases). Germline V gives CDR1 LGHNA, CDR2 YNFKEQ. This CDR3 is built from 15 residues. Between the trimmed V and J ends, which lost 2 bases and 9 bases, there was a span of 14 bases. CDR3: CASSQLPGDGSPLHF. The CDR3 DNA is TGTGCCAGCAGCCAACTCCCCGGGGACGGTTCACCCCTCCACTTT.

This clonotype was counted many times. The gene calls are TRBV24-1 and TRBJ2-5; D is possibly TRBD1 (7 bases). The V gene's germline CDR1 is KGHDR and CDR2 SFDVKD. The CDR3 is made up of 13 amino acids. V lost 4 bases and J lost 5, with 10 bases in between. In DNA, the CDR3 is TGTGCCACCAGTGAACCAGGGGGGGAGACCCAGTACTTC. It specifies CATSEPGGETQYF.

This clonotype has a count of ten or more. The chain joins TRBV7-9 to TRBJ2-1, with a weak D call TRBD1 (5 bases). The length of the CDR3 is 16 residues. V dropped 6 bases and J dropped 6 bases, with 21 bases sitting between them. Germline CDR1 is SEHNR and CDR2 is FQNEAQ (reference sequence). CDR3 residues: CASRTSRGAETNEQFF. CDR3 nucleotide sequence: TGTGCCAGCAGGACCTCGCGTGGGGCAGAGACCAATGAGCAGTTCTTC.

This clonotype was counted a few times. The V gene is TRBV18, the J gene TRBJ2-1; 9 nucleotides match TRBD2. V gave up 0 bases and J gave up 8 bases; unmatched junction bases: 8. The CDR3 runs to 16 residues. Germline lookup yields CDR1 KGHSH and CDR2 LQKENI. CDR3 in DNA: TGTGCCAGCTCACCACCGAGCGGGGGGAATGGGTATGAGCAGTTCTTC. Amino acids: CASSPPSGGNGYEQFF.

This clonotype was seen at least ten times. V gene TRBV5-6 combines with J gene TRBJ2-7; the match to TRBD2 covers 10 bases. The CDR3 length is 15 residues. V trimming: 6 bases; J trimming: 6 bases; junction bases outside the gene matches: 12. Germline lookup yields CDR1 SGHDT and CDR2 YYEEEE. The CDR3 region has the DNA TGTGCCAGCATCGCGGGACTAGCGAGAAGGGGCGAGCAGTACTTC. As protein: CASIAGLARRGEQYF. The variable domain in full, with the rest retrieved from reference TRBV5-6 and TRBJ2-7, is DAGVTQSPTHLIKTRGQQVTLRCSPKSGHDTVSWYQQALGQGPQFIFQYYEEEERQRGNFPDRFSGHQFPNYSSELNVNALLLGDSALYLCASIAGLARRGEQYFGPGTRLTVT.

This clonotype was counted ten times or more. V is TRBV30 and J is TRBJ2-7; 9 bases are shared with TRBD2. With 0 bases clipped from V and 4 bases from J, the junction kept 7 bases outside the gene matches. This CDR3 region has 15 residues. Per germline, CDR1 GTSNPN and CDR2 SVGIG (reference sequence). In nucleotides, the CDR3 is TGTGCCTGGAGTGTTGGTAGCGGGAGTCTATACGAGCAGTACTTC. Translating it yields CAWSVGSGSLYEQYF.

The chain employs TRBV10-1 and TRBJ2-1; no firm D call. The V and J ends lost 1 base and 7 bases respectively, with 8 bases between them. CDR3 size: 13 residues. CDR1 and CDR2 (germline): WNHNN, SYGVQD (reference sequence). The CDR3 reads CASSELIRNEQFF. CDR3 nucleotide sequence: TGCGCCAGCAGTGAGTTAATAAGGAATGAGCAGTTCTTC.